This T cell receptor beta chain was sequenced in a study of memory CD4+ T cells and cytomegalovirus serostatus. Study information: Healthy Belgian adult donors included about nine CMV-positive and fewer than 25 CMV-negative people.

About this clone: Its antigen remains unidentified.

In the original processing: Out-of-frame sequences were removed, leaving a few million distinct TCRbeta sequences. TCRdb keeps only in-frame clones here, not all; method: immunoSEQ multiplex PCR. That table furnishes V, J and clone size, whereas the DNA furnished D and trimming. The top ten clones hold around 0.9% of a sample with 55,000 to 75,000 clones, approximately 78% of them seen once. CDR1 is DFQATT and CDR2 is SNEGSKA in the germline V gene (reference sequence). This CDR3 contains 10 residues. Between the trimmed V and J ends, which lost 2 bases and 7 bases, there was a span of 5 bases. The sort gate was single viable CD3+CD4+CD8-CD45RO+ cells for memory CD4+ T cells. Study-wide results and caveats: The CMV-associated TCR signature appears largely within the CD4+ memory repertoire.

The receptor was isolated from an adult in good health and CMV-seronegative. Sequencing was performed on memory CD4+ T cells from blood. The rearrangement uses TRBV20-1 and TRBJ1-1; no firm D call. The DNA of the CDR3 is TGCAGTGCTAGAAATGTTGAAGCTTTCTTT. It yields the protein CSARNVEAFF.